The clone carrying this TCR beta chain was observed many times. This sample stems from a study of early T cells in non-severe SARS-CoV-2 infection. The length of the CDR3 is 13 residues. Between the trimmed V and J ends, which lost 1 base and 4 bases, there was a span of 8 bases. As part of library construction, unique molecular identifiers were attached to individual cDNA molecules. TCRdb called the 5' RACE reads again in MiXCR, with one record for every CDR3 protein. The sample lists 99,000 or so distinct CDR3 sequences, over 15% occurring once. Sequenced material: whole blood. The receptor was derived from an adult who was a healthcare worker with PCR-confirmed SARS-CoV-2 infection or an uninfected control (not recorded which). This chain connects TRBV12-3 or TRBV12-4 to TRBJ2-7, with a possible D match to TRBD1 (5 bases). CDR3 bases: TGTGCCAGCAGTTTAGGGGGCAGGTACGAGCAGTACTTC. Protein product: CASSLGGRYEQYF.